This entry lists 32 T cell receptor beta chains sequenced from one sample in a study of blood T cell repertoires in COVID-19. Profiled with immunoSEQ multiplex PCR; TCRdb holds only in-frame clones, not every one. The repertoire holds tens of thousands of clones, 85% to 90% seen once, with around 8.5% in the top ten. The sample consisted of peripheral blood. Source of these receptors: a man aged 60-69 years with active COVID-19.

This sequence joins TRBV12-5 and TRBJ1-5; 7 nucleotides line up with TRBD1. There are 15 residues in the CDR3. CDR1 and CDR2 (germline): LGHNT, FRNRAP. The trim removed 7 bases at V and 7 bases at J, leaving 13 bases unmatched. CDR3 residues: CASAPQGGTGQPQHF. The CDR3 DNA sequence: TGTGCTAGTGCCCCTCAAGGGGGCACAGGGCAGCCCCAGCATTTT.

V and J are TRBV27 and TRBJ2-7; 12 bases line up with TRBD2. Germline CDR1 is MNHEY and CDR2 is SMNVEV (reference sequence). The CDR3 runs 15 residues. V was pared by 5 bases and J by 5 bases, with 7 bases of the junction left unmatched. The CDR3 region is CASSPGLAGTHEQYF. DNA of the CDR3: TGTGCCAGCAGTCCAGGACTAGCGGGAACCCACGAGCAGTACTTC.

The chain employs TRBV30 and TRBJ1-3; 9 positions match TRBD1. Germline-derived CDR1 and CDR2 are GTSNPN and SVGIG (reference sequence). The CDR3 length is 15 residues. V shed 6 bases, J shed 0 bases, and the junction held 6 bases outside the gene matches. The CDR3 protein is CACTGGLVSGNTIYF. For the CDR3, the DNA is TGTGCCTGCACAGGGGGCCTCGTCTCTGGAAACACCATATATTTT.

The CDR3 is CASSSLDRINTIYF. CDR3 sequence (DNA): TGTGCCAGCAGCTCCCTGGACAGGATAAACACCATATATTTT. This chain uses TRBV28 with TRBJ1-3; 7 bases are shared with TRBD1. Germline-derived CDR1 and CDR2 are MDHEN and SYDVKM. There are 14 residues in the CDR3. Trimming cost V 6 bases and J 6 bases; bases outside gene matches: 8.

The CDR3 DNA sequence: TGTGCCAGCAGCTTGGTTAGGACTAGCGGGAAATACGAGCAGTACTTC. Translated, it gives CASSLVRTSGKYEQYF. The rearrangement uses TRBV5-4 and TRBJ2-7, with 12 bases aligning to TRBD2. The J segment lost 4 bases and the V segment lost 0 bases, leaving 5 bases of the junction unmatched. Germline values: CDR1 SGHNT, CDR2 YYREEE (reference sequence). This CDR3 has 16 residues. The whole variable domain, filled in from reference TRBV5-4 and TRBJ2-7, reads ETGVTQSPTHLIKTRGQQVTLRCSSQSGHNTVSWYQQALGQGPQFIFQYYREEENGRGNFPPRFSGLQFPNYSSELNVNALELDDSALYLCASSLVRTSGKYEQYFGPGTRLTVT.

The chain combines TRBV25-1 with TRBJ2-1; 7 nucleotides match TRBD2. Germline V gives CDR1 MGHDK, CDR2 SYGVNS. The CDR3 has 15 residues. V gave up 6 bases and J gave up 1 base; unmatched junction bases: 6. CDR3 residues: CASRDPGGSYNEQFF. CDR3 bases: TGTGCCAGCAGGGACCCGGGGGGTTCCTACAATGAGCAGTTCTTC.

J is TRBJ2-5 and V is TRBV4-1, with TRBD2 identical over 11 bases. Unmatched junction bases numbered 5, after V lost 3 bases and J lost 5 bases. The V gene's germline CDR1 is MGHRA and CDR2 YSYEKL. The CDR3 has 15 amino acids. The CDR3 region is CASSHGLAGRETQYF. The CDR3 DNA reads TGCGCCAGCAGCCACGGACTAGCGGGCCGGGAGACCCAGTACTTC.

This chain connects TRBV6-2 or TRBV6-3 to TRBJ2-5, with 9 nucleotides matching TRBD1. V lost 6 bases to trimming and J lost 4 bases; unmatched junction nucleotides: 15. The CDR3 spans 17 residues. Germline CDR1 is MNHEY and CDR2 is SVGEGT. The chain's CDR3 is CASSPPARTGVGETQYF. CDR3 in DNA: TGTGCCAGCAGCCCTCCCGCCCGGACAGGGGTTGGAGAGACCCAGTACTTC.

CDR3: CASSSRTSDEQFF. DNA for the CDR3: TGTGCCAGCAGTTCCCGGACTAGCGATGAGCAGTTCTTC. The J gene is TRBJ2-1, the V gene TRBV12-3 or TRBV12-4, with 9 bases matching TRBD2. J lost 8 bases, V lost 4 bases, and 3 bases had no gene match. This CDR3 has 13 amino acids.

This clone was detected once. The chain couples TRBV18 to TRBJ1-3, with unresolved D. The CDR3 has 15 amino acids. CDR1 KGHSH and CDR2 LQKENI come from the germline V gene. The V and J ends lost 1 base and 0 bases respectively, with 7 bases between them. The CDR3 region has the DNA TGTGCCAGCTCACCACGGGAGACCTCTGGAAACACCATATATTTT. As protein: CASSPRETSGNTIYF. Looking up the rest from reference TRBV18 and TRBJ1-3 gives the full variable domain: NAGVMQNPRHLVRRRGQEARLRCSPMKGHSHVYWYRQLPEEGLKFMVYLQKENIIDESGMPKERFSAEFPKEGPSILRIQQVVRGDSAAYFCASSPRETSGNTIYFGEGSWLTVV.

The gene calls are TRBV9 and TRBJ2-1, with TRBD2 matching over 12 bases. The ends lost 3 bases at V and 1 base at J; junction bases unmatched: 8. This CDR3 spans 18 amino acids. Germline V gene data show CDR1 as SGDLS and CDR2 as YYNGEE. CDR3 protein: CASSAITGTSGSYNEQFF. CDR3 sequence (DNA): TGTGCCAGCAGCGCCATCACCGGGACTAGCGGGTCCTACAATGAGCAGTTCTTC.

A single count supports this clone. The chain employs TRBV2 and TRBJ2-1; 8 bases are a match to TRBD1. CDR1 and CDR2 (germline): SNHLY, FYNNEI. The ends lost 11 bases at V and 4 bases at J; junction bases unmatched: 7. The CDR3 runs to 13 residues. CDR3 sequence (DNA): TGTGCCGGTGGCCGGGACAGGTACAATGAGCAGTTCTTC. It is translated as CAGGRDRYNEQFF.

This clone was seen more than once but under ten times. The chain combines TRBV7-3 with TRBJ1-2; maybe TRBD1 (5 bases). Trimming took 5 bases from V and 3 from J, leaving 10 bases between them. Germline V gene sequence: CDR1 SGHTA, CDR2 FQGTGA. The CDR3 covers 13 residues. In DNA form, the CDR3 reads TGTGCCAGCAGCCCGGGGACTGACTATGGCTACACCTTC. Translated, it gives CASSPGTDYGYTF.

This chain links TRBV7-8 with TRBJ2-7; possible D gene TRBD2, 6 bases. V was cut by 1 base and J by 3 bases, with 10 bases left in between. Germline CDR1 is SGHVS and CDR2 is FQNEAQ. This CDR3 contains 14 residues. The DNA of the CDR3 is TGTGCCAGCAGCTTAGGCGGGATCATCTACGAGCAGTACTTC. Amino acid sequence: CASSLGGIIYEQYF.

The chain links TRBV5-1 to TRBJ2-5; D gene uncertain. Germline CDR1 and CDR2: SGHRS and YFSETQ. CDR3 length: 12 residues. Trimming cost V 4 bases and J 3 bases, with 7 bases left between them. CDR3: CASSLGEETQYF. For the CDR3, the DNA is TGCGCCAGCAGCCTAGGAGAAGAGACCCAGTACTTC.

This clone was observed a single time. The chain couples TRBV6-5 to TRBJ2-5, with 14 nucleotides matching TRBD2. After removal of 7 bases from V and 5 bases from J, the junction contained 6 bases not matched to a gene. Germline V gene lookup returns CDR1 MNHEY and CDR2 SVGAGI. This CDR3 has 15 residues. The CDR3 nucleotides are TGTGCCAGCACCCAAGGGACTAGCGGGAGTGAGACCCAGTACTTC. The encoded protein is CASTQGTSGSETQYF.

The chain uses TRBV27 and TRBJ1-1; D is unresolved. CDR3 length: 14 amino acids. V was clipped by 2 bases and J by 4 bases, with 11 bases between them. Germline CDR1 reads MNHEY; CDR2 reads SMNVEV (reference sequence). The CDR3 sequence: CASSLQTGSTEAFF. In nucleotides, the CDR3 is TGTGCCAGCAGTTTACAGACGGGGAGCACTGAAGCTTTCTTT.

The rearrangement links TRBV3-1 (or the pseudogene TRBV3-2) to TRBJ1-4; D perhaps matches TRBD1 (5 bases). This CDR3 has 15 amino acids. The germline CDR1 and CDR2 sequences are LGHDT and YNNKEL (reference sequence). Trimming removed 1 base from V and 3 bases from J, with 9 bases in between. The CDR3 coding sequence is TGTGCCAGCAGCCAAGCGGGGGGGGCTAATGAAAAACTGTTTTTT. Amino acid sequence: CASSQAGGANEKLFF.

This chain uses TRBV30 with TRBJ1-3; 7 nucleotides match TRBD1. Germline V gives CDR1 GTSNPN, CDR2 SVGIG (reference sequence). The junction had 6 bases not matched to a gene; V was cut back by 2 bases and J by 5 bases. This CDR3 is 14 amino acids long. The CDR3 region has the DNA TGTGCCTGGAGTACCGACAGGGAACGAAACACCATATATTTT. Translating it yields CAWSTDRERNTIYF. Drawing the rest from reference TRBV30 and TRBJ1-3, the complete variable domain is SQTIHQWPATLVQPVGSPLSLECTVEGTSNPNLYWYRQAAGRGLQLLFYSVGIGQISSEVPQNLSASRPQDRQFILSSKKLLLSDSGFYLCAWSTDRERNTIYFGEGSWLTVV.

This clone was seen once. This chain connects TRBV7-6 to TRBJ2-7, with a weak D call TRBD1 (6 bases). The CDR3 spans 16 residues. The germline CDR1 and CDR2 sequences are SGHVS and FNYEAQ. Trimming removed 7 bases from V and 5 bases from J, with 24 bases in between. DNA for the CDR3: TGTGCCAGCAAGTGGGGGCCCCACAGGGAGTCTCACGAGCAGTACTTC. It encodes CASKWGPHRESHEQYF.

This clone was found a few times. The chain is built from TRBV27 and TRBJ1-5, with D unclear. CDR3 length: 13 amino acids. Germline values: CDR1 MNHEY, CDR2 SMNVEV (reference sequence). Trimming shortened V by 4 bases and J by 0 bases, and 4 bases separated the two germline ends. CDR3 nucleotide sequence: TGTGCCAGCAGTTATCGTAGCAATCAGCCCCAGCATTTT. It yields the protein CASSYRSNQPQHF.

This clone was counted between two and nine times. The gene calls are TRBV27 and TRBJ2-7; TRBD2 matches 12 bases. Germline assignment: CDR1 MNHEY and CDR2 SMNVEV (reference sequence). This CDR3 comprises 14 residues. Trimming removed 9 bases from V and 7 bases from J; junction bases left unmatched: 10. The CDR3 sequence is CASRASGRVGEQYF. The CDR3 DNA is TGTGCCAGTCGAGCTAGCGGGAGGGTGGGAGAGCAGTACTTC.

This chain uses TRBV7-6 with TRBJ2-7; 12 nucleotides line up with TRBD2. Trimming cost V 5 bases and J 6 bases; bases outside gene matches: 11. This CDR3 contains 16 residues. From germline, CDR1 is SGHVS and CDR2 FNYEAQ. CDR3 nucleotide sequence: TGTGCCAGCAGCGCCGGGACTAGCGGGCCTTGGGGCGAGCAGTACTTC. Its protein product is CASSAGTSGPWGEQYF.

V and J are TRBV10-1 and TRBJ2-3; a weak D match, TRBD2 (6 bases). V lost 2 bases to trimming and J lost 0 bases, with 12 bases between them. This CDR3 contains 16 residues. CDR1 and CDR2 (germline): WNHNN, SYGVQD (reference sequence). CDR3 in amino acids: CASSEGRLDSTDTQYF. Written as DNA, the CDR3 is TGCGCCAGCAGTGAGGGGAGGCTAGATAGCACAGATACGCAGTATTTT.

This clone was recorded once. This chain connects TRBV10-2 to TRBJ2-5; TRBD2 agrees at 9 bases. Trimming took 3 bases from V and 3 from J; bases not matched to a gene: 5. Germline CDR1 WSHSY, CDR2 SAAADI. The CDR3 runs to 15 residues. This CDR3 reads CASSDGASGKETQYF. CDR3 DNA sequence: TGCGCCAGCAGTGACGGGGCTAGCGGGAAAGAGACCCAGTACTTC.

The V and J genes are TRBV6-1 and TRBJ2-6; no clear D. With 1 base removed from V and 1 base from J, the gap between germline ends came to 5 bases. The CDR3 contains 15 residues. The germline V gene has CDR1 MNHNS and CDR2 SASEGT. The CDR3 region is CASSEDSSGANVLTF. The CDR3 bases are TGTGCCAGCAGTGAAGACAGTTCTGGGGCCAACGTCCTGACTTTC.

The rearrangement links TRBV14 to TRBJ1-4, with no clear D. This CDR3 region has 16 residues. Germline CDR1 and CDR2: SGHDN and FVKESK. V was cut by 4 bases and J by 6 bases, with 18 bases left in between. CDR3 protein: CASSPGTPWGDEKLFF. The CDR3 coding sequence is TGTGCCAGCAGCCCAGGAACCCCATGGGGAGATGAAAAACTGTTTTTT.

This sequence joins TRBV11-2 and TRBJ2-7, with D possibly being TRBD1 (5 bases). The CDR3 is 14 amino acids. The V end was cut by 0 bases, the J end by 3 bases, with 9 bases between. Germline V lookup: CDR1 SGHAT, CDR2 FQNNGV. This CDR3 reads CASSLEGVFYEQYF. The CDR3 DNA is TGTGCCAGCAGCTTAGAAGGGGTATTCTACGAGCAGTACTTC.

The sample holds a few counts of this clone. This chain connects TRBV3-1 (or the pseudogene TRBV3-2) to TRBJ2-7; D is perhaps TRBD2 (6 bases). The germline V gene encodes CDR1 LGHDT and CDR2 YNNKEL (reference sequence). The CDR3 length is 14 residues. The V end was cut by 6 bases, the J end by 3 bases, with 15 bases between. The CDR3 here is CASSLGSGRYEQYF. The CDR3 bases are TGTGCCAGCAGTCTTGGTAGCGGTCGCTACGAGCAGTACTTC.

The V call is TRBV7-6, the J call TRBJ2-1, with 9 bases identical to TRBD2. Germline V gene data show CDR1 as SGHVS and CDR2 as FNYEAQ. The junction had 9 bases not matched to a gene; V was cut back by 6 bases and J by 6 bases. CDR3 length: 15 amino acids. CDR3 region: CASSQAGGPSNEQFF. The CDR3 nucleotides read TGTGCCAGCAGTCAAGCGGGAGGCCCCAGCAATGAGCAGTTCTTC.

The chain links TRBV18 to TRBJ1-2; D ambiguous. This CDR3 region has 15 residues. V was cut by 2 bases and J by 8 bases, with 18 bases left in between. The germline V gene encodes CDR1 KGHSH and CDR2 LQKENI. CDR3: CASSPEKLGGEGYTF. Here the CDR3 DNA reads TGTGCCAGCTCACCAGAAAAGCTGGGAGGAGAGGGCTACACCTTC.

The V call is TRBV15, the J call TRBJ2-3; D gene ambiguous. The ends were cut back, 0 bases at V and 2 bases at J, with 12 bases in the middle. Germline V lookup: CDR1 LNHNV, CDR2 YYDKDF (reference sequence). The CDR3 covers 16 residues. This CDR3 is CATSRDQAVSTDTQYF. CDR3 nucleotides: TGTGCCACCAGCAGAGATCAGGCAGTATCCACAGATACGCAGTATTTT.